This TCR beta chain was captured by sequencing in a study of T cells in Graves' hyperthyroidism and ophthalmopathy. Authors of the study amplified TCR beta CDR3 regions from RNA transcripts. Using the HTBI primer set, a first-round RT-PCR was run on the TCR CDR3. One entry per CDR3 protein results from TCRdb running MiXCR on the multiplex PCR reads. Of roughly 170,000 distinct CDR3 sequences listed, roughly 10% are singletons. Trimming took 5 bases from V and 2 from J; bases not matched to a gene: 13. This CDR3 spans 19 amino acids. Germline assignment: CDR1 SGHTA and CDR2 FQGNSA. The sample was blood. The clonotype comes from a woman between 18 and 30 years old with Graves' hyperthyroidism that later progressed to Graves' ophthalmopathy. The chain employs TRBV7-2 and TRBJ2-1; 12 bases align to TRBD1. As DNA, the CDR3 is TGTGCCAGCAGCCCATTGGGACAGGGGGCTCCTAGCCCCTACAATGAGCAGTTCTTC. Translating it yields CASSPLGQGAPSPYNEQFF.